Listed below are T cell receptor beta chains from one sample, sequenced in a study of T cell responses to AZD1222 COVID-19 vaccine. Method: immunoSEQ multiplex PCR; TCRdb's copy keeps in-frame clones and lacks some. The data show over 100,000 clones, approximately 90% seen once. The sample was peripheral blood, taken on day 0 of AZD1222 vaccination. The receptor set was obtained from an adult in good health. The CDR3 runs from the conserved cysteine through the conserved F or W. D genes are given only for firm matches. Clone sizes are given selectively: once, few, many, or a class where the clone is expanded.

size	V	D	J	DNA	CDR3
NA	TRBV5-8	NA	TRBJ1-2	TGTGCCAGCAGCTTGGAGGGGCTCGAGAACTATGGCTACACCTTC	CASSLEGLENYGYTF
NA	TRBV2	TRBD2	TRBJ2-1	TGTGCCAGCAGTGGGGCGTTAGCGGGGTGGCACAATGAGCAGTTCTTC	CASSGALAGWHNEQFF
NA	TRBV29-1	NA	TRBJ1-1	TGCAGCGTTGAAATGTTCCCAGACAGGTCTTTT	CSVEMFPDRSF
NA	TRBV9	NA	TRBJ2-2	TGTGCCAGCAGTCACACCGGGGAGCTGTTTTTT	CASSHTGELFF
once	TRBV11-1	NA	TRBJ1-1	TGTGCCAGCAGCCCCCAGGGGTCAGGGTGGTACACTGAAGCTTTCTTT	CASSPQGSGWYTEAFF
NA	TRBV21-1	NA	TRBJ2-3	TGTGCCAGCAGCAGGACAGGAAGCAGCACAGATACGCAGTATTTT	CASSRTGSSTDTQYF
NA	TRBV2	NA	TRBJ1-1	TGTGCCAGCAGTGAGGGGGGCTCGGGTGCCCTGAAAGCTTTCTTT	CASSEGGSGALKAFF
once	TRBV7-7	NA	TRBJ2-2	TGTGCCAGCAGCTTTAGAGGCGCGAACACCGGGGAGCTGTTTTTT	CASSFRGANTGELFF
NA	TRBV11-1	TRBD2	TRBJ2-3	TGTGCCAGCAGCGCAAGACTAGCGGGCGACACAGATACGCAGTATTTT	CASSARLAGDTDTQYF
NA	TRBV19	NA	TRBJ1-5	TGTGCCAGTACCCTGGGGTGGGGCAATCAGCCCCAGCATTTT	CASTLGWGNQPQHF
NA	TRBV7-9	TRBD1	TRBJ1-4	TGTGCCAGCAGCCCGTGGTGGACAGGGAGCGGTGAAAAACTGTTTTTT	CASSPWWTGSGEKLFF
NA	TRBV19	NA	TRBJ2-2	TGTGCCAGTAGACCGGGACTTTACACCGGGGAGCTGTTTTTT	CASRPGLYTGELFF
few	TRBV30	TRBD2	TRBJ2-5	TGTGCCTGGAGTCCCATCGGGCGGGGGAGCCAAGAGACCCAGTACTTC	CAWSPIGRGSQETQYF
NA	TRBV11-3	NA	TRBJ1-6	TGTGCCAGCAGTATTCTCCCCGAGGAGGCACCCCTCCACTTT	CASSILPEEAPLHF
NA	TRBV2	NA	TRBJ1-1	TGTGCCAGCAGTGAGGCACCCTGGAACACTGAAGCTTTCTTT	CASSEAPWNTEAFF
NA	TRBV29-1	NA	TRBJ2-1	TGCAGCGTTCTAAGGGGTGTCGGGGACCAATACAATGAGCAGTTCTTC	CSVLRGVGDQYNEQFF
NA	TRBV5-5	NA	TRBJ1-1	TGTGCCAGCAGCCCCCGGACTGAAGCTTTCTTT	CASSPRTEAFF
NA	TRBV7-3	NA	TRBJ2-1	TGTGCCAGCAGCCCTCTAGGAGGGAATGAGCAGTTCTTC	CASSPLGGNEQFF
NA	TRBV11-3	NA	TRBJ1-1	TGTGCCAGCAGCTTTAAGGGGGCTGAAGCTTTCTTT	CASSFKGAEAFF
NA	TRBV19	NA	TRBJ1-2	TGTGCCAGTCACCCGGGGGATAATGGCTACACCTTC	CASHPGDNGYTF
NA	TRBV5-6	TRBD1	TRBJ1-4	TGTGCCAGCAGCTTGGGACAGGGGGCGATTAATGAAAAACTGTTTTTT	CASSLGQGAINEKLFF
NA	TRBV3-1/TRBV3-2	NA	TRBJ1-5	TGTGCCAGCAGCCGCAGGGACAATCAGCCCCAGCATTTT	CASSRRDNQPQHF
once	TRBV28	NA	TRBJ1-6	TGTGCCAGCCGTGTCGGGACCTCACCCCTCCACTTT	CASRVGTSPLHF
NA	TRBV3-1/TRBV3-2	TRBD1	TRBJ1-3	TGTGCCAGCAGCCAAGACCCACCGACAGGGTATCGGGTTGACACCATATATTTT	CASSQDPPTGYRVDTIYF
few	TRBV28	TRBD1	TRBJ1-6	TGTGCCAGCAGTTTATTAGGGGCACCGACAGGGAACAATTCACCCCTCCACTTT	CASSLLGAPTGNNSPLHF
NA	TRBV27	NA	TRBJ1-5	TGTGCCAGCAGTTTATTGGGCAAGAGCAATCAGCCCCAGCATTTT	CASSLLGKSNQPQHF
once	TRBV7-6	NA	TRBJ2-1	TGTGCCAGCAGCCCGAGGTCAGGGGGGAACTCCTACAATGAGCAGTTCTTC	CASSPRSGGNSYNEQFF
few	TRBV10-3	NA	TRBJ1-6	TGTGCCATCAGTGAACTGGGGGGTGGGAATTCACCCCTCCACTTT	CAISELGGGNSPLHF
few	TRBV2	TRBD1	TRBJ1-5	TGTGCCAGCAGGCCCGGACAGGGGGTCAATCAGCCCCAGCATTTT	CASRPGQGVNQPQHF
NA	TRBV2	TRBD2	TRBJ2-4	TGTGCCAGCAGGCCTGGACTAGTCGACAAAAACATTCAGTACTTC	CASRPGLVDKNIQYF
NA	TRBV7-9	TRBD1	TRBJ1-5	TGTGCCAGCAGTTCAGGGGGGTTAGGCAATCAGCCCCAGCATTTT	CASSSGGLGNQPQHF
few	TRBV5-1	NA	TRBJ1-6	TGCGCCAGCAGCTCAGACGCCGGGGTGAATTCACCCCTCCACTTT	CASSSDAGVNSPLHF
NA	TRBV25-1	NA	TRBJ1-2	TGTGCCAGCAGTGAGGGATACACCGATGGCTACACCTTC	CASSEGYTDGYTF
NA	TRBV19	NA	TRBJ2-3	TGTGCCAGTAGTTTACAGGGCCGAGATACGCAGTATTTT	CASSLQGRDTQYF
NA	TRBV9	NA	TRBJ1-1	TGTGCCAGCAGCCCTCAACCTGGCGGGGAAGCTTTCTTT	CASSPQPGGEAFF
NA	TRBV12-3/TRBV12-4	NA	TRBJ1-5	TGTGCCAGCAGTTTCTCGGGGGACGAGCCCCAGCATTTT	CASSFSGDEPQHF
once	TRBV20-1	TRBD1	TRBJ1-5	TGCAGTGCTGGATCCGACAGGGGCCAGCATTTT	CSAGSDRGQHF
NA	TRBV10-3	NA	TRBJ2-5	TGTGCCACCAACCAGGGGGGGGAGACCCAGTACTTC	CATNQGGETQYF
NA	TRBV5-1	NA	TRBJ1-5	TGCGCCAGCAGCTTGGGGGACCGGGGAGGCAATCAGCCCCAGCATTTT	CASSLGDRGGNQPQHF
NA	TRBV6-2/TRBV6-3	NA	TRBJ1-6	TGTGCCAGCAGTTACAGTGGGGCACCCCTCCACTTT	CASSYSGAPLHF
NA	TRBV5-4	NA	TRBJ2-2	TGTGCCAGCAGCTCACCGGGTGGCACCGGGGAGCTGTTTTTT	CASSSPGGTGELFF
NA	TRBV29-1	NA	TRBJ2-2	TGCAGCGTTGAAAGGGGGACCGGGGAGCTGTTTTTT	CSVERGTGELFF
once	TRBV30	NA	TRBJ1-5	TGTGCCTGGAGTCCCTCGCGGAATCAGCCCCAGCATTTT	CAWSPSRNQPQHF
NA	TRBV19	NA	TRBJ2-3	TGTGCCAGTAGTTCCTCCCCAGGTTTGAGCGCAGATACGCAGTATTTT	CASSSSPGLSADTQYF
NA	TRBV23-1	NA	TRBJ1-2	TGCGCCAGCAGTCATGGGGGCCGCGATGGCTACACCTTC	CASSHGGRDGYTF
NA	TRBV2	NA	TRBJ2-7	TGTGCCAGCAGTGAAAATCCCTACGAGCAGTACTTC	CASSENPYEQYF
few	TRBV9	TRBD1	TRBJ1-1	TGTGCCAGCAGCGTTGGGACAGTTAACACTGAAGCTTTCTTT	CASSVGTVNTEAFF
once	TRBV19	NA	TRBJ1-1	TGTGCCAGTAGTCCCGGACTAATAAACACTGAAGCTTTCTTT	CASSPGLINTEAFF
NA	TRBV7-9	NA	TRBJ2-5	TGTGCCAGCAGCTTACTCCCAGGGGCCCAAGAGACCCAGTACTTC	CASSLLPGAQETQYF
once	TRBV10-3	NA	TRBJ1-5	TGTGCCATCAGTGCCCTCTCGGGTCAGCCCCAGCATTTT	CAISALSGQPQHF
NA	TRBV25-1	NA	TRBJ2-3	TGTGCCAGCAGTGGAAGCACAGATACGCAGTATTTT	CASSGSTDTQYF
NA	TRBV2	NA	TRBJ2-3	TGTGCCAGCAGCCGTCGGAGTGGGGCAGATACGCAGTATTTT	CASSRRSGADTQYF
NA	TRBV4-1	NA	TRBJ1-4	TGCGCCAGCAGCCGGGGCAGTCGTGAAAAACTGTTTTTT	CASSRGSREKLFF
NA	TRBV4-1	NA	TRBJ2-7	TGCGCCAGCAGCCAAGACTGGGGCTACGAGCAGTACTTC	CASSQDWGYEQYF
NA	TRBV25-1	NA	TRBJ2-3	TGTGCCAGCAGTGTTGCCCCGAGCCCTACGCAGTATTTT	CASSVAPSPTQYF
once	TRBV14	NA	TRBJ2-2	TGTGCCAGCAGCCAAAACGGACCGACGATTACCGGGGAGCTGTTTTTT	CASSQNGPTITGELFF
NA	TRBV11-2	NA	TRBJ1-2	TGTGCCAGCAGCTTAGCCCCGGGGGAGGGCTATGGCTACACCTTC	CASSLAPGEGYGYTF
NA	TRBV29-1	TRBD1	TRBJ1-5	TGCAGCGTTGGAGGGGGCGGCGGGCAGCCCCAGCATTTT	CSVGGGGGQPQHF
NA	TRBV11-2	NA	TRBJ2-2	TGTGCCAGCAGCCCCTCGGGTGACACCGGGGAGCTGTTTTTT	CASSPSGDTGELFF
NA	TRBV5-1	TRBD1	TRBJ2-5	TGCGCCAGCAGCTTTGGGACAGGGGGAGTAGAGACCCAGTACTTC	CASSFGTGGVETQYF